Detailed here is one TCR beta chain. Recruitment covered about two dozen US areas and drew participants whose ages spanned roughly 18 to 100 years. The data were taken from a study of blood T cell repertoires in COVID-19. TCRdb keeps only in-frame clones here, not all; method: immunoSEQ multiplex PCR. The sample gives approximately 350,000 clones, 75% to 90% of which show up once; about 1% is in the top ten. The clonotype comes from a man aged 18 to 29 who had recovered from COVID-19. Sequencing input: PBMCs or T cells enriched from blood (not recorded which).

The CDR3 coding sequence is TGTGCCAGCAGTTACGACGGGACTTACTTTTATGGCTACACCTTC. Residues: CASSYDGTYFYGYTF. The V call is TRBV6-5, the J call TRBJ1-2; the D gene is possibly TRBD1 (5 bases). V lost 2 bases and J 5 bases, leaving 15 bases between the germline ends. Germline V CDR1 and CDR2: MNHEY, SVGAGI. The CDR3 has 15 amino acids.